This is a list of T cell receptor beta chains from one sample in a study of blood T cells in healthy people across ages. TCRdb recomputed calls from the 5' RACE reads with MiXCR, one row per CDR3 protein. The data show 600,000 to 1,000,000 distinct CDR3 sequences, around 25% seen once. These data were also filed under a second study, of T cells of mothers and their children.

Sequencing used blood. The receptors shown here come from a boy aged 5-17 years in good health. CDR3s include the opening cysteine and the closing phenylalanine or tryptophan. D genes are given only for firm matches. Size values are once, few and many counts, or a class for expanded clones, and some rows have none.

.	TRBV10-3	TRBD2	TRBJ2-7	CAISETLAGSSYEQYF	TGTGCCATCAGTGAGACCCTAGCGGGGAGCTCCTACGAGCAGTACTTC
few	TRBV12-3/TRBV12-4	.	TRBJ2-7	CASSQLRGISYEQYF	TGTGCCAGCAGTCAACTGAGGGGGATCTCCTACGAGCAGTACTTC
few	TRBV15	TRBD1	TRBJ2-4	CATAPNRGGIQYF	TGTGCCACTGCACCCAACAGGGGTGGCATTCAGTACTTC
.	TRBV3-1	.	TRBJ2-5	CASSPRDTEETQYF	TGTGCCAGCAGCCCCCGGGACACAGAGGAGACCCAGTACTTC
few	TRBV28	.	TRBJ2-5	CASSFRTLIPGQSETQYF	TGTGCCAGCAGTTTCCGGACTTTGATCCCAGGGCAGTCAGAGACCCAGTACTTC
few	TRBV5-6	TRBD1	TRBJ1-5	CASSSHPSTGELSQPQHF	TGTGCCAGCAGCTCCCATCCTTCCACAGGGGAACTAAGTCAGCCCCAGCATTTT
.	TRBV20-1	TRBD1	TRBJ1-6	CSARDSGQINSPLHF	TGCAGTGCTAGAGATTCGGGACAGATTAATTCACCCCTCCACTTT
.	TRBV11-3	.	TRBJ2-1	CASSLRTGGDSYNEQFF	TGTGCCAGCAGCTTACGAACAGGAGGAGACTCCTACAATGAGCAGTTCTTC
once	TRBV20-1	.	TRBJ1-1	CSARRPYLEAFF	TGCAGTGCTAGGAGGCCTTACCTTGAAGCTTTCTTT
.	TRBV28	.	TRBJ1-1	CASTKPGTAEAFF	TGTGCCAGCACGAAACCGGGGACCGCTGAAGCTTTCTTT
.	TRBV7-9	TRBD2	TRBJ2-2	CAGSSILAGANTGELFF	TGCGCAGGTTCAAGCATACTAGCGGGCGCGAACACCGGGGAGCTGTTTTTT
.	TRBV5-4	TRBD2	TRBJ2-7	CASSAGLAAGEQYF	TGTGCCAGCAGCGCGGGACTAGCTGCGGGAGAGCAGTACTTC
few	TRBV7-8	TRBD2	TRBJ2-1	CASSLNVGGTYNEQFF	TGTGCCAGCAGCTTAAACGTCGGGGGGACCTACAATGAGCAGTTCTTC
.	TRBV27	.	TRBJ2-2	CASSPHAGELFF	TGTGCCAGCAGTCCCCACGCCGGGGAGCTGTTTTTT
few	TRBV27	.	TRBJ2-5	CASSLTGSGTQYF	TGTGCCAGCAGTTTAACAGGGTCGGGGACCCAGTACTTC
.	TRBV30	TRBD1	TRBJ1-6	CAWSAQGMDSPLHF	TGTGCCTGGAGTGCACAGGGGATGGATTCACCCCTCCACTTT
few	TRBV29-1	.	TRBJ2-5	CSALPASQETQYF	TGCAGCGCTCTCCCTGCCAGCCAAGAGACCCAGTACTTC
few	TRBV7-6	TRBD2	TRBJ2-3	CASSPQRGSTDTQYF	TGTGCCAGCAGCCCCCAGCGGGGGAGCACAGATACGCAGTATTTT
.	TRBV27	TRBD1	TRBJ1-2	CASSLWAGGDYGYTF	TGTGCCAGCAGTTTATGGGCAGGGGGCGACTATGGCTACACCTTC
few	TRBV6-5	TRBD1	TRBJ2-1	CASSYGGPGGSNEQFF	TGTGCCAGCAGTTACGGGGGCCCAGGGGGAAGCAATGAGCAGTTCTTC
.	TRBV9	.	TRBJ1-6	CASSVLGENSPLHF	TGTGCCAGCAGCGTGTTGGGGGAAAATTCACCCCTCCACTTT
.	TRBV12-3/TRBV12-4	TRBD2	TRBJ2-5	CASSFGTTQETQYF	TGTGCCAGCAGTTTTGGGACTACTCAAGAGACCCAGTACTTC
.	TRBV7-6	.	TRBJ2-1	CASSLSGGNFNEQFF	TGTGCCAGCAGCTTATCCGGCGGGAACTTCAATGAGCAGTTCTTC
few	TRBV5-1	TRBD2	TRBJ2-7	CASREALAGRLYEQYF	TGCGCCAGCAGAGAAGCCCTAGCGGGACGCCTCTACGAGCAGTACTTC
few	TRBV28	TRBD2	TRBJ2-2	CASSSRLAPGELFF	TGTGCCAGCAGTTCAAGACTAGCTCCCGGGGAGCTGTTTTTT
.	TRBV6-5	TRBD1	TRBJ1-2	CASSYGQGRGYTF	TGTGCCAGCAGTTACGGACAGGGGCGTGGCTACACCTTC
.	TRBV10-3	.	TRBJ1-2	CAISDPREGDRGYTF	TGTGCCATCAGTGACCCTCGGGAGGGAGATCGGGGCTACACCTTC